This T cell receptor (beta chain) is drawn from a study of CD8 T cells in ankylosing spondylitis. TCRdb re-called the 5' RACE reads through MiXCR, storing one row per CDR3 protein. The sample records 400,000 to 450,000 distinct CDR3 sequences, 15% to 20% being singletons. For this clonotype: The antigen remains undetermined.

Study-wide findings and caveats: The study identified a TCR beta motif of several highly homologous variants that appeared characteristic of ankylosing spondylitis blood. Certain motif variants had earlier been reported in reactive arthritis synovial fluid and blood. Clones linked with disease were CD8+ and fairly uncommon in the peripheral blood. Matched ankylosing spondylitis synovial fluid reportedly contained a significantly enriched population of disease-linked clones.

The CDR3 runs 11 residues. With 3 bases removed from V and 4 bases from J, the gap between germline ends came to 3 bases. The germline gives CDR1 SGHTA, CDR2 FQGNSA. The genes are TRBV7-2 and TRBJ1-1; the D is unclear. This sequence originates from a male donor with ankylosing spondylitis. The sequenced material came from blood, either unsorted or a sorted T cell fraction (not recorded which). As DNA, the CDR3 is TGTGCCAGCAGCTTTACCACTGAAGCTTTCTTT. Amino acid sequence: CASSFTTEAFF.